This T cell receptor (beta chain) was found in a study of blood T cells in healthy people across ages. Findings and caveats of the study: Underestimates were what the diversity estimates from one million T cells were considered to be. Not knowing donor CMV status may have confounded expanded clonotype changes.

The CDR3 is 15 amino acids. CDR1 is LGHNA and CDR2 is YSLEER in the germline V gene. The ends were cut back, 4 bases at V and 5 bases at J, with 17 bases in the middle. A J-beta primer mix and a sample-barcoded 5' primer were used in a second PCR of roughly 7 to 12 cycles. TCRdb re-called the 5' RACE reads with MiXCR, one entry per CDR3 protein. The sample yields hundreds of thousands of distinct CDR3 sequences, 35% to 50% seen once. Concerning this clonotype: The antigen remains undetermined.

Total RNA extraction produced at least 6 micrograms (per sample) for the study. This sequence joins TRBV4-3 and TRBJ1-1; D is perhaps TRBD1 (5 bases). Source material: blood. This TCR derives from a man aged 80 or over in good health. The CDR3 reads CASSPEEGRVTEAFF. The CDR3 region has the DNA TGCGCCAGCAGCCCTGAAGAAGGCAGGGTAACTGAAGCTTTCTTT.